The 30 T cell receptor beta chains in this list originate from one sample, sequenced in a study of cytomegalovirus exposure and HLA in healthy donors (dated by TCRdb to about 2017). The library was generated by the immunoSEQ multiplex PCR assay. For the multiplex PCR, a mixture combining 60 forward primers for TCR Vbeta segments and 13 reverse primers for TCR Jbeta segments was used. The clones in this table, taken by TCRdb from immuneACCESS, are in-frame only. Not every clone is retained; where verified, under half of the shortfall comes from an unresolved V gene, and the cause of the rest is unknown. The sample records around 120,000 clones, roughly three quarters of which are singletons. The ten largest account for 9.5% to 13% of the sample. The sample was PBMCs. All receptors derive from a man aged 40-49 years in good health and CMV-seropositive.

DNA of the CDR3: TGTGCCAGCAGTGGTTCAACGGAGGTGAATGAAAAACTGTTTTTT. Its protein product is CASSGSTEVNEKLFF. The chain combines TRBV2 with TRBJ1-4; the D is unclear. From germline, CDR1 is SNHLY and CDR2 FYNNEI. V was clipped by 4 bases and J by 5 bases, with 14 bases between them. The CDR3 totals 15 residues.

The chain uses TRBV28 and TRBJ2-5, with TRBD2 identical over 8 bases. This CDR3 has 16 amino acids. Germline assignment: CDR1 MDHEN and CDR2 SYDVKM. V was clipped by 4 bases and J by 0 bases; unmatched bases: 7. The CDR3 nucleotides are TGTGCCAGCAGTTCACTAGCGGCCCCGTACCAAGAGACCCAGTACTTC. Translated, it gives CASSSLAAPYQETQYF.

For the CDR3, the DNA is TGTGCCAGCTCACCATCGGCAGGGTACGAGCAGTACGTC. It encodes CASSPSAGYEQYV. The chain joins TRBV18 to TRBJ2-7; D is perhaps TRBD1 (5 bases). The CDR3 runs to 13 residues. Germline CDR1 is KGHSH and CDR2 is LQKENI. V was cut by 2 bases and J by 4 bases, with 9 bases left in between.

This chain uses TRBV5-1 with TRBJ2-5; TRBD1 aligns across 8 bases. The CDR3 is 16 residues long. Looked up from germline, CDR1 is SGHRS and CDR2 is YFSETQ. V shed 3 bases and J 2 bases; nucleotides not matched to a gene: 9. The CDR3 protein is CASSSGDRFNQETQYF. DNA of the CDR3: TGCGCCAGCAGCTCCGGGGACAGGTTCAATCAAGAGACCCAGTACTTC.

This chain joins TRBV6-6 and TRBJ2-7, with a possible D match to TRBD1 (5 bases). Germline CDR1 is MNHNY and CDR2 is SVGAGI (reference sequence). V was trimmed by 4 bases and J by 0 bases, leaving 16 bases between them. This CDR3 has 16 residues. DNA of the CDR3: TGTGCCAGCAGTTTGACTCCGGAACAGGTCTCCTACGAGCAGTACTTC. Its protein product is CASSLTPEQVSYEQYF.

The CDR3 sequence: CASSMIPTGANQPQHF. CDR3 coding DNA: TGTGCCAGCAGCATGATACCGACAGGGGCAAATCAGCCCCAGCATTTT. The V and J genes are TRBV2 and TRBJ1-5; 8 bases match TRBD1. CDR3 length equals 16 residues. The V segment lost 6 bases and the J segment 4 bases; nucleotides outside the gene matches: 11. Looked up from germline, CDR1 is SNHLY and CDR2 is FYNNEI.

The chain recombines TRBV9 with TRBJ2-3, with D unresolved. The V gene lost 4 bases and the J gene lost 3 bases, with 3 bases spanning the gap. Germline loops: CDR1 SGDLS, CDR2 YYNGEE. This CDR3 has 11 amino acids. CDR3 coding DNA: TGTGCCAGCAGCTCGACAGATACGCAGTATTTT. Translated, it gives CASSSTDTQYF.

The chain recombines TRBV6-5 with TRBJ2-2; D is possibly TRBD1 (6 bases). This CDR3 spans 14 amino acids. V shed 6 bases and J shed 6 bases, with 14 bases lying between them. The V gene's germline CDR1 is MNHEY and CDR2 SVGAGI. CDR3 DNA: TGTGCCAGCAGGACAGGCCCATTGGCCGGGGAGCTGTTTTTT. The encoded protein is CASRTGPLAGELFF.

The V gene is TRBV2, the J gene TRBJ2-7; D unclear. From germline, CDR1 is SNHLY and CDR2 FYNNEI. This CDR3 contains 13 residues. Trimming took off 3 bases at V and 3 bases at J, with 9 bases between the two ends. The CDR3 sequence: CASSDSWNYEQYV. The DNA of the CDR3 is TGTGCCAGCAGTGATTCCTGGAACTACGAGCAGTACGTC.

Only a few counts were recorded for this clone. This chain connects TRBV6-6 to TRBJ2-1, with a weak D call TRBD2 (6 bases). V dropped 2 bases and J dropped 3 bases, with 14 bases sitting between them. There are 16 residues in the CDR3. Germline assignment: CDR1 MNHNY and CDR2 SVGAGI (reference sequence). CDR3 protein: CASSYGTGEHYNEQFF. The CDR3 nucleotides read TGTGCCAGCAGTTACGGGACGGGGGAGCACTACAATGAGCAGTTCTTC.

The rearrangement joins TRBV29-1 to TRBJ2-1; D remains ambiguous. Germline V gives CDR1 SQVTM, CDR2 ANQGSEA. This CDR3 has 13 residues. Trimming took 6 bases from V and 5 from J, leaving 14 bases between them. The CDR3 DNA reads TGCAGCGTGAGGTTTGAGGTTGACAATGAGCAGTTCTTC. The encoded protein is CSVRFEVDNEQFF.

The chain links TRBV6-1 to TRBJ1-4, with 9 bases that match TRBD1. Germline loops: CDR1 MNHNS, CDR2 SASEGT. V was clipped by 3 bases and J by 8 bases; unmatched bases: 4. The CDR3 sequence is 14 residues long. CDR3 bases: TGTGCCAGCAGTGAGGGACAGGGAGGAGAAAAACTGTTTTTT. Encoded protein: CASSEGQGGEKLFF.

This rearrangement joins TRBV5-1 to TRBJ2-1; perhaps TRBD2 as D (5 bases). Trimming stripped 0 bases from V and 7 bases from J, with 5 bases between. CDR3 length: 12 amino acids. CDR1 and CDR2 from the germline V gene are SGHRS and YFSETQ. CDR3 residues: CASSLAGNEQFF. The CDR3 nucleotides are TGCGCCAGCAGCTTGGCGGGGAATGAGCAGTTCTTC. Drawing the rest from reference TRBV5-1 and TRBJ2-1, the complete variable domain is KAGVTQTPRYLIKTRGQQVTLSCSPISGHRSVSWYQQTPGQGLQFLFEYFSETQRNKGNFPGRFSGRQFSNSRSEMNVSTLELGDSALYLCASSLAGNEQFFGPGTRLTVL.

The chain uses TRBV6-5 and TRBJ2-7, with 10 bases identical to TRBD1. CDR1 MNHEY and CDR2 SVGAGI come from the germline V gene. V dropped 5 bases and J dropped 5; count of bases not matched to a gene: 3. This CDR3 contains 13 residues. The CDR3 DNA follows: TGTGCCAGCAGTAAAGACAGGGGGCACGAGCAGTACTTC. This encodes CASSKDRGHEQYF.

This clone was seen only a few times. This chain uses TRBV9 with TRBJ2-1, with TRBD2 as a possible D gene (5 bases). The germline gives CDR1 SGDLS, CDR2 YYNGEE. Trimming stripped 4 bases from V and 5 bases from J, with 16 bases between. The length of the CDR3 is 15 residues. This CDR3 reads CASSPTSIGDNEQFF. CDR3 in DNA: TGTGCCAGCAGCCCCACTAGTATCGGAGACAATGAGCAGTTCTTC.

The rearrangement joins TRBV7-3 to TRBJ2-1, with a tentative D call TRBD2 (5 bases). The germline CDR1 and CDR2 sequences are SGHTA and FQGTGA. This CDR3 is built from 13 residues. The V end lost 2 bases, the J end lost 10 bases, and 12 bases lay between the germline ends. Written as DNA, the CDR3 is TGTGCCAGCAGCTTAGCCGAGGGCCTAGAGCAGTTCTTC. Its protein product is CASSLAEGLEQFF.

The chain uses TRBV7-9 and TRBJ1-1, with 9 bases identical to TRBD1. The trim removed 4 bases at V and 11 bases at J, leaving 11 bases unmatched. The germline V gene encodes CDR1 SEHNR and CDR2 FQNEAQ (reference sequence). This CDR3 is built from 14 residues. The CDR3 protein is CASSSSRDRVGAFF. CDR3 DNA sequence: TGTGCCAGCAGCTCGTCCCGGGACAGGGTTGGGGCTTTCTTT.

The chain links TRBV7-2 to TRBJ2-5; 8 bases align to TRBD1. The CDR3 totals 16 residues. Germline V gives CDR1 SGHTA, CDR2 FQGNSA. V lost 3 bases to trimming and J lost 2 bases; unmatched junction nucleotides: 8. For the CDR3, the DNA is TGTGCCAGCAGCTTGAACGGACAGGGAGCACAAGAGACCCAGTACTTC. Translation gives CASSLNGQGAQETQYF. The entire variable domain, with the rest obtained from reference TRBV7-2 and TRBJ2-5, is as follows: GAGVSQSPSNKVTEKGKDVELRCDPISGHTALYWYRQSLGQGLEFLIYFQGNSAPDKSGLPSDRFSAERTGGSVSTLTIQRTQQEDSAVYLCASSLNGQGAQETQYFGPGTRLLVL.

This rearrangement joins TRBV27 to TRBJ2-3; D gene ambiguous. Germline V lookup: CDR1 MNHEY, CDR2 SMNVEV (reference sequence). The CDR3 spans 14 residues. Trimming left V 5 bases short and J 0 bases short, with 9 bases between. The DNA for the CDR3 is TGTGCCAGCAGTCGAACTCCTAGCACAGATACGCAGTATTTT. Its translation is CASSRTPSTDTQYF.

In its sample, this clone was seen a few times. The J gene is TRBJ2-1, the V gene TRBV7-3; D is perhaps TRBD2 (6 bases). The V and J ends lost 3 bases and 9 bases respectively, with 12 bases between them. CDR1 and CDR2 from the germline V gene are SGHTA and FQGTGA. This CDR3 is built from 13 residues. CDR3 amino acids: CASSLLAMAEQFF. The CDR3 DNA sequence: TGTGCCAGCAGCTTGCTAGCGATGGCTGAGCAGTTCTTC.

The rearrangement joins TRBV27 to TRBJ1-1, with TRBD1 matching 7 bases. The germline V gene has CDR1 MNHEY and CDR2 SMNVEV (reference sequence). The trim removed 6 bases at V and 6 bases at J, leaving 16 bases unmatched. The CDR3 extends over 16 amino acids. The CDR3 bases are TGTGCCAGCAGCCCAGACAGGGCAAGCGAAAGGTCTGAAGCTTTCTTT. Translation: CASSPDRASERSEAFF.

V is TRBV9 and J is TRBJ2-3; 8 bases match TRBD2. The trim removed 0 bases at V and 0 bases at J, leaving 6 bases unmatched. In germline, CDR1 is SGDLS, CDR2 YYNGEE. The CDR3 spans 17 residues. In nucleotides, the CDR3 is TGTGCCAGCAGCGTAGCGGGTAGCGGGACGAGCACAGATACGCAGTATTTT. This codes for CASSVAGSGTSTDTQYF.

The chain employs TRBV6-1 and TRBJ2-2; weak D call: TRBD1 (5 bases). The V and J ends lost 6 bases and 6 bases respectively, with 5 bases between them. Germline V CDR1 and CDR2: MNHNS, SASEGT. The length of the CDR3 is 11 residues. CDR3 sequence reads: CASRGPGELFF. The CDR3 coding sequence is TGTGCCAGCAGGGGGCCCGGGGAGCTGTTTTTT.

This sequence joins TRBV30 and TRBJ1-2, with D possibly TRBD1 on 6 matching bases. The CDR3 extends over 13 amino acids. Germline V gene sequence: CDR1 GTSNPN, CDR2 SVGIG (reference sequence). V was shortened by 4 bases and J by 6 bases, with 15 bases between the two germline ends. CDR3 DNA sequence: TGTGCCTGGACCCTAGGGGGGGGCGATGGCTACACCTTC. It translates to CAWTLGGGDGYTF.

The chain recombines TRBV5-1 with TRBJ2-1, with 10 bases aligning to TRBD2. This CDR3 is 15 amino acids long. The germline V gene has CDR1 SGHRS and CDR2 YFSETQ. J was trimmed by 4 bases and V by 2 bases; bases with no gene match: 3. The CDR3 sequence is CASSLAGGTYNEQFF. Here the CDR3 DNA reads TGCGCCAGCAGCTTAGCGGGAGGGACGTACAATGAGCAGTTCTTC.

This clone appeared a few times. This chain links TRBV5-6 with TRBJ1-1, with D possibly matching TRBD1 (5 bases). The CDR3 has 11 residues. The germline V gene encodes CDR1 SGHDT and CDR2 YYEEEE. V was cut by 2 bases and J by 7 bases, with 6 bases left in between. The CDR3 DNA reads TGTGCCAGCAGCTTAAGGGGTGAAGCTTTCTTT. Its protein is CASSLRGEAFF.

The chain couples TRBV6-1 to TRBJ1-1, with a tentative D call TRBD1 (5 bases). Germline values: CDR1 MNHNS, CDR2 SASEGT. V was shortened by 8 bases and J by 2 bases, with 18 bases between the two germline ends. This CDR3 has 15 residues. The CDR3 DNA sequence: TGTGCCAGCCTCCGCCAGGGATCAGGTAACACTGAAGCTTTCTTT. This sequence encodes CASLRQGSGNTEAFF.

V is TRBV4-3 and J is TRBJ1-1; D gene uncertain. The germline CDR1 and CDR2 sequences are LGHNA and YSLEER. The CDR3 is 15 amino acids. The V and J ends lost 3 bases and 1 base respectively, with 12 bases between them. CDR3 in DNA: TGCGCCAGCAGCCAGGACCTACGGGGGAACACTGAAGCTTTCTTT. It translates to CASSQDLRGNTEAFF.

This sequence joins TRBV28 and TRBJ1-2; 7 positions agree with TRBD1. Per germline, CDR1 MDHEN and CDR2 SYDVKM. Losses at the gene ends were 3 bases for V and 4 bases for J; bases not matched to a gene: 14. The length of the CDR3 is 17 residues. The CDR3 sequence: CASSFPFSGTATYGYTF. DNA for the CDR3: TGTGCCAGCAGTTTTCCTTTTTCCGGGACAGCTACCTATGGCTACACCTTC.

This chain connects TRBV19 to TRBJ2-5; D call uncertain. This CDR3 is 14 amino acids long. CDR1 and CDR2 (germline): LNHDA, SQIVND (reference sequence). Between the trimmed V and J ends, which lost 2 bases and 1 base, there was a span of 8 bases. The CDR3 loop is CASSILLSQETQYF. The CDR3 bases are TGTGCCAGTAGTATACTCCTCTCCCAAGAGACCCAGTACTTC.